This TCR beta chain originates from a study of T-cell reconstitution after alpha-beta-depleted transplantation in children. Germline CDR1 reads DFQATT; CDR2 reads SNEGSKA (reference sequence). CDR3 size: 9 residues. Trimming shortened V by 3 bases and J by 11 bases, and 2 bases separated the two germline ends. Unique molecular identifiers were used to barcode this TCRbeta library. Each CDR3 protein is one row after TCRdb ran MiXCR on the PCR reads. This sample has some 500,000 distinct CDR3 sequences; approximately 20% occur once, and the top ten carry approximately 3%. The material was PBMCs from the stem cell graft donor, obtained from the stem cell graft. The receptor was isolated from a human donor who donated a stem cell graft to a child with acute lymphoblastic leukemia. The genes are TRBV20-1 and TRBJ1-6; the D is unclear. CDR3 coding DNA: TGCAGTGCTAGGCCACCCCTCCACTTT. It codes for CSARPPLHF.